A selection of T cell receptor beta chains follows, all from one sample in a study of shared clonotypes between healthy human individuals. TCRdb keeps only in-frame clones here, not all; method: immunoSEQ multiplex PCR. The sample lists millions of clones; over 85% were seen once. The sample was naive CD4+ T cells sorted from blood. These receptors came from a man younger than 35 in good health. Each CDR3 is given with its conserved first and last residue. The order of the fields is V gene, clone size, D gene, J gene, CDR3 DNA, CDR3 protein. D genes are given only for firm matches. Rows may omit the clone size; those that give it use once, few, many or a size class.

TRBV9	.	.	TRBJ2-3	TGTGCCAGCAGCCACGTAGGGGGGACTAGCACAGATACGCAGTATTTT	CASSHVGGTSTDTQYF
TRBV10-3	.	TRBD1	TRBJ1-1	TGTGCCATCAGGGGGACAGGAGCCATGAACACTGAAGCTTTCTTT	CAIRGTGAMNTEAFF
TRBV27	.	.	TRBJ1-5	TGTGCCAGCAGTAGGGACCTAAATCAGCCCCAGCATTTT	CASSRDLNQPQHF
TRBV6-1	.	.	TRBJ2-3	TGTGCCAGCAGTGAGGACAGCAGCACAGATACGCAGTATTTT	CASSEDSSTDTQYF
TRBV4-2	once	TRBD1	TRBJ2-1	TGTGCCAGCAGCCCTCGGACAGGGAGTCAGGAGCAGTTCTTC	CASSPRTGSQEQFF
TRBV10-3	.	.	TRBJ1-2	TGTGCCATCAGTGTTACGGACGGTGGTGGCTACACCTTC	CAISVTDGGGYTF
TRBV2	.	TRBD2	TRBJ2-3	TGTGCCAGCAGTGAAATACTAGCGGGGGATACGCAGTATTTT	CASSEILAGDTQYF
TRBV28	.	.	TRBJ2-1	TGTGCCAGCAGTTCGCCGACAGGCACGTCCGAATACAATGAGCAGTTCTTC	CASSSPTGTSEYNEQFF
TRBV5-1	.	.	TRBJ2-5	TGCGCCAGCAGCTTGGGGACCCCAAGGTCGGAGACCCAGTACTTC	CASSLGTPRSETQYF
TRBV12-5	.	.	TRBJ1-1	TGTGCTAGGGGAGGGGTTGAAGCTTTCTTT	CARGGVEAFF
TRBV18	.	.	TRBJ1-5	TGTGCCAGCTCACCAACCCCGGAGAATCAGCCCCAGCATTTT	CASSPTPENQPQHF
TRBV30	.	.	TRBJ1-5	TGTGCCTGGAGCCTGGGTATTGGCAATCAGCCCCAGCATTTT	CAWSLGIGNQPQHF
TRBV5-1	.	.	TRBJ2-3	TGCGCCAGCAGCCCTAGCCCTAACACAGATACGCAGTATTTT	CASSPSPNTDTQYF
TRBV7-2	.	.	TRBJ1-6	TGTGCCAGCAGCTCAACTACACGGTTTTATAATTCACCCCTCCACTTT	CASSSTTRFYNSPLHF
TRBV7-9	.	.	TRBJ2-3	TGTGCCAGCAGATCACAGCCCACAGATACGCAGTATTTT	CASRSQPTDTQYF
TRBV6-5	.	.	TRBJ2-7	TGTGCCAGCAGTTACTCCCGGGGCGAGCAGTACTTC	CASSYSRGEQYF
TRBV10-3	.	.	TRBJ1-4	TGTGCCATCACGGGGGGGCTAGATGAAAAACTGTTTTTT	CAITGGLDEKLFF
TRBV19	.	TRBD1	TRBJ1-2	TGTGCCAGTTCCGGACAGGGGGAAGGTGGCTACACCTTC	CASSGQGEGGYTF
TRBV19	.	.	TRBJ2-4	TGTGCCAGTAGTATCCAAAACATTCAGTACTTC	CASSIQNIQYF
TRBV11-2	once	.	TRBJ2-7	TGTGCCAGCAGCTTATATTACGAGCAGTACTTC	CASSLYYEQYF
TRBV19	.	.	TRBJ2-3	TGTGCCAGTAGTACTCTGGCGGCTCGGGGCACAGATACGCAGTATTTT	CASSTLAARGTDTQYF
TRBV7-2	.	.	TRBJ1-6	TGTGCCAGCAGCCCGAGACAGGTGGTAGGGTCACCCCTCCACTTT	CASSPRQVVGSPLHF
TRBV5-1	.	TRBD2	TRBJ2-1	TGCGCCAGCAGCTTGAGGACTAGCGGCTACAATGAGCAGTTCTTC	CASSLRTSGYNEQFF
TRBV5-1	once	.	TRBJ2-1	TGCGCCAGCAGCCCCTTGGGGGGGGGCAGCAACAATGAGCAGTTCTTC	CASSPLGGGSNNEQFF
TRBV15	.	TRBD2	TRBJ2-7	TGTGCCACCAGCAGAGTGCTAGCGGGAGTTAGATACGAGCAGTACTTC	CATSRVLAGVRYEQYF
TRBV6-5	.	TRBD1	TRBJ1-5	TGTGCCAGCAGTTACGCCAGGGGGAATCAGCCCCAGCATTTT	CASSYARGNQPQHF
TRBV6-5	.	.	TRBJ2-7	TGTGCCAGCTCCTCCGGGGGACAAACGTACGAGCAGTACTTC	CASSSGGQTYEQYF
TRBV10-1	.	.	TRBJ2-2	TGCGCCAGCAGTGAGAATCCGAACACCGGGGAGCTGTTTTTT	CASSENPNTGELFF
TRBV5-1	.	.	TRBJ2-2	TGCGCCAGCAGCTTGGCCCGGGGTAGCAACACCGGGGAGCTGTTTTTT	CASSLARGSNTGELFF
TRBV28	many	.	TRBJ1-5	TGTGCCAGCAGTTTATTGGGTCAGCCCCAGCATTTT	CASSLLGQPQHF
TRBV7-2	.	TRBD2	TRBJ2-7	TGTGCCAGCAGCTTAGTAGCGGGTAGCTCCTACGAGCAGTACTTC	CASSLVAGSSYEQYF
TRBV2	.	.	TRBJ2-3	TGTGCCAGCAGTGAAATGACGCCGTCCCCCACAGATACGCAGTATTTT	CASSEMTPSPTDTQYF
TRBV7-2	few	.	TRBJ2-7	TGTGCCAGCAGCACCGGGACCTCCTACGAGCAGTACTTC	CASSTGTSYEQYF
TRBV4-3	.	.	TRBJ2-2	TGCGCCAGCAGCCCTAGGGACGGAAACACCGGGGAGCTGTTTTTT	CASSPRDGNTGELFF
TRBV30	.	.	TRBJ2-1	TGTGCCTGGGCGGCAAACAATGAGCAGTTCTTC	CAWAANNEQFF
TRBV6-5	.	.	TRBJ1-2	TGTGCCAGCAGTTACGGGGTAGACTATGGCTACACCTTC	CASSYGVDYGYTF
TRBV2	once	TRBD1	TRBJ2-6	TGTGCCAGCAGTGGGCGGCAGGGGGCTGCTGGGGCCAACGTCCTGACTTTC	CASSGRQGAAGANVLTF
TRBV7-9	.	.	TRBJ2-3	TGTGCCAGCAGCCGAACAACAGGCCAAAGCACAGATACGCAGTATTTT	CASSRTTGQSTDTQYF
TRBV27	.	.	TRBJ2-1	TGTGCCAGCAGTTTAGGGGACTCCTACAATGAGCAGTTCTTC	CASSLGDSYNEQFF
TRBV2	.	.	TRBJ1-1	TGTGCCAGCAGTACGACCGGGCCCCACGGGGGCACTGAAGCTTTCTTT	CASSTTGPHGGTEAFF
TRBV6-1	.	.	TRBJ2-2	TGTGCCAGCGCTGGACAGCTTAACACCGGGGAGCTGTTTTTT	CASAGQLNTGELFF
TRBV10-2	.	TRBD2	TRBJ2-7	TGCGCCAGCAGTGAACTGACTAGCGGGAGTTACGAGCAGTACTTC	CASSELTSGSYEQYF
TRBV7-9	many	.	TRBJ2-5	TGTGCCGACGACAGCGGGGAGACCCAGTACTTC	CADDSGETQYF
TRBV29-1	.	TRBD1	TRBJ2-6	TGCAGCGTGCGACAGGGGCCTGGGGCCAACGTCCTGACTTTC	CSVRQGPGANVLTF
TRBV5-4	once	.	TRBJ2-3	TGTGCCAGCAGCTTGGGGGAACGGGGGACGCAGTATTTT	CASSLGERGTQYF
TRBV2	.	.	TRBJ2-2	TGTGCCAGCACCAAGGACTGGAAGAACACCGGGGAGCTGTTTTTT	CASTKDWKNTGELFF
TRBV2	.	TRBD2	TRBJ2-4	TGTGCCAGCAGTGAATCGGGACTAGGGGGGAACATTCAGTACTTC	CASSESGLGGNIQYF
TRBV27	.	.	TRBJ2-5	TGTGCCTCCTCTTGGGGCGGTGGGGAGACCCAGTACTTC	CASSWGGGETQYF
TRBV19	.	TRBD1	TRBJ1-4	TGTGCCAGTAGTGTGGGGGACAGGCCAACTAATGAAAAACTGTTTTTT	CASSVGDRPTNEKLFF
TRBV12-5	.	TRBD1	TRBJ1-1	TGTGCTAGTGGTTTCTCGGGACAGTTGAACACTGAAGCTTTCTTT	CASGFSGQLNTEAFF